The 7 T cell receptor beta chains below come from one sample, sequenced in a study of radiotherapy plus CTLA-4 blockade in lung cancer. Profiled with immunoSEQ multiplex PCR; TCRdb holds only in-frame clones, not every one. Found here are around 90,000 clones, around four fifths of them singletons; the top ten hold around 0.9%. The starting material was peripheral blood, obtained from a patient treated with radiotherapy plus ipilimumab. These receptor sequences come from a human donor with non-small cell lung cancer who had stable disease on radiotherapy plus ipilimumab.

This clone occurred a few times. The CDR3 DNA sequence: TGCGCCAGCAGCTTGATGGACCCCGAAAACACCATATATTTT. Its translation is CASSLMDPENTIYF. The rearrangement links TRBV5-1 to TRBJ1-3; D call uncertain. Trimming stripped 1 base from V and 6 bases from J, with 11 bases between. CDR3 size: 14 residues. Germline V CDR1 and CDR2: SGHRS, YFSETQ. The full variable domain, in which reference TRBV5-1 and TRBJ1-3 provide the parts outside the CDR3, is KAGVTQTPRYLIKTRGQQVTLSCSPISGHRSVSWYQQTPGQGLQFLFEYFSETQRNKGNFPGRFSGRQFSNSRSEMNVSTLELGDSALYLCASSLMDPENTIYFGEGSWLTVV.

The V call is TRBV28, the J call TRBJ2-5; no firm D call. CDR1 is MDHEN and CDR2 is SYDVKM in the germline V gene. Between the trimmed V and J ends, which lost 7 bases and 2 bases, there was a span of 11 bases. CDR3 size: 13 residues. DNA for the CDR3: TGTGCCAGCACGGTGAGACCACAAGAGACCCAGTACTTC. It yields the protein CASTVRPQETQYF.

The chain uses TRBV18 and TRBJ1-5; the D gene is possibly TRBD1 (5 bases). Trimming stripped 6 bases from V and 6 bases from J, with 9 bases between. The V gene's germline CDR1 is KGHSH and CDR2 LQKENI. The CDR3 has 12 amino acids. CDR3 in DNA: TGTGCCAGCTCCCGGGGCGGTCAGCCCCAGCATTTT. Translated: CASSRGGQPQHF. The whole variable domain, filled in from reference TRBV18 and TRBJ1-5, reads NAGVMQNPRHLVRRRGQEARLRCSPMKGHSHVYWYRQLPEEGLKFMVYLQKENIIDESGMPKERFSAEFPKEGPSILRIQQVVRGDSAAYFCASSRGGQPQHFGDGTRLSIL.

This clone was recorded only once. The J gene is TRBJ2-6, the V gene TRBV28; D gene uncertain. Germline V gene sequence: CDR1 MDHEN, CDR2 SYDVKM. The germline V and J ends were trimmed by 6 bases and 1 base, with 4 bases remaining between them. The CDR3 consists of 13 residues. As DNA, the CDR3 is TGTGCCAGCAGCTCGTCTGGGGCCAACGTCCTGACTTTC. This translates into CASSSSGANVLTF.

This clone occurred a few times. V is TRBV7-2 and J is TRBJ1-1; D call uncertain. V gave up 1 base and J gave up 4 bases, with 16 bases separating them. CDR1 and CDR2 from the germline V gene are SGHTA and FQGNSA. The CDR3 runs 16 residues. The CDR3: CASSLEFARGGTEAFF. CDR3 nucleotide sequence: TGTGCCAGCAGCTTAGAATTCGCCCGGGGAGGCACTGAAGCTTTCTTT.

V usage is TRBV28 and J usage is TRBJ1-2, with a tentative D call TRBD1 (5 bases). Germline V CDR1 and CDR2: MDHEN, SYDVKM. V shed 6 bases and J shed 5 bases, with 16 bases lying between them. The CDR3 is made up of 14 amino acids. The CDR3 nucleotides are TGTGCCAGCAGCGGCGGGACCTCTTTTTATGGCTACACCTTC. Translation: CASSGGTSFYGYTF.

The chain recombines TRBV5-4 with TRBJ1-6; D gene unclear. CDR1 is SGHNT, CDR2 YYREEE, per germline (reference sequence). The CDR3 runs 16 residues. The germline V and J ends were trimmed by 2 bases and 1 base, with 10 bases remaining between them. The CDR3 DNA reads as TGTGCCAGCAGCTTATATATGGGTTCCTATAATTCACCCCTCCACTTT. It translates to CASSLYMGSYNSPLHF.